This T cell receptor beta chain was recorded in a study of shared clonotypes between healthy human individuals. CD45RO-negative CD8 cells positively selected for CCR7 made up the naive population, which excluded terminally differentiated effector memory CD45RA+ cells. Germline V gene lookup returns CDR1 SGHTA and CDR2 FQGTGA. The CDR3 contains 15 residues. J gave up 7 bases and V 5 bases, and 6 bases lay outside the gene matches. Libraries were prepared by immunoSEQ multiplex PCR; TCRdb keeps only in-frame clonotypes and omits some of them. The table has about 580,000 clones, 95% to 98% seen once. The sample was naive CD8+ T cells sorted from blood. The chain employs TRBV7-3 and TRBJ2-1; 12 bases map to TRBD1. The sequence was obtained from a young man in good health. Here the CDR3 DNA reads TGTGCCAGCAGCCTTGGGACAGGGGGCGTAAATGAGCAGTTCTTC. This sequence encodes CASSLGTGGVNEQFF.